The 23 T cell receptor beta chains given below trace back to one sample, sequenced in a study of T cell responses to AZD1222 COVID-19 vaccine. Assay: immunoSEQ multiplex PCR; the TCRdb copy retains only in-frame clones and omits some. The table has 190,000 or so clones, 93% seen once. The specimen comprised peripheral blood, sampled 28 days after the second AZD1222 dose. Source of these receptors: an adult who received the AZD1222 COVID-19 vaccine.

The chain links TRBV3-1 (or the pseudogene TRBV3-2) to TRBJ1-3; D unclear. This CDR3 has 16 amino acids. The V end was cut by 4 bases, the J end by 3 bases, with 16 bases between. Per germline, CDR1 LGHDT and CDR2 YNNKEL (reference sequence). CDR3 amino acids: CASSPSGFLGGNTIYF. The CDR3 DNA reads TGTGCCAGCAGCCCCTCGGGGTTCTTGGGTGGAAACACCATATATTTT.

This sequence joins TRBV7-6 and TRBJ1-5, with D possibly matching TRBD1 (6 bases). V lost 5 bases, J lost 0 bases, and 14 bases lay in between. The CDR3 contains 16 residues. Germline-derived CDR1 and CDR2 are SGHVS and FNYEAQ. CDR3 amino acids: CASSPGTPSSNQPQHF. The CDR3 DNA reads TGTGCCAGCAGCCCCGGGACACCTAGTAGCAATCAGCCCCAGCATTTT.

This chain connects TRBV11-2 to TRBJ1-2, with unresolved D. The CDR3 contains 13 residues. Germline V lookup: CDR1 SGHAT, CDR2 FQNNGV. The V and J ends lost 5 bases and 2 bases respectively, with 9 bases between them. The CDR3: CASSLGTNYGYTF. The CDR3 DNA is TGTGCCAGCAGCCTAGGAACGAACTATGGCTACACCTTC.

This chain connects TRBV19 to TRBJ2-7, with 9 nucleotides matching TRBD1. The CDR3 runs to 15 residues. V shed 5 bases and J 2 bases; nucleotides not matched to a gene: 7. The germline V gene has CDR1 LNHDA and CDR2 SQIVND (reference sequence). The CDR3 reads CASSPTGTGPYEQYF. The DNA of the CDR3 is TGTGCCAGTAGTCCAACCGGGACAGGGCCCTACGAGCAGTACTTC.

V and J are TRBV7-2 and TRBJ1-5, with D possibly being TRBD1 (6 bases). Trimming took off 5 bases at V and 4 bases at J, with 12 bases between the two ends. Germline V gene lookup returns CDR1 SGHTA and CDR2 FQGNSA. The CDR3 contains 14 residues. CDR3 DNA: TGTGCCAGCAGCCAACAGGGAGATAATCAGCCCCAGCATTTT. Amino acids: CASSQQGDNQPQHF.

J is TRBJ2-1 and V is TRBV5-5; D is possibly TRBD2 (6 bases). The V gene lost 1 base and the J gene lost 7 bases, with 9 bases spanning the gap. CDR3 length equals 13 residues. Germline CDR1 is SGHKS and CDR2 is YYEKEE (reference sequence). This CDR3 is CASSLLGGNEQFF. The CDR3 bases are TGTGCCAGCAGCTTGCTTGGGGGGAATGAGCAGTTCTTC.

The chain recombines TRBV10-3 with TRBJ2-3; TRBD1 aligns across 10 bases. In germline, CDR1 is ENHRY, CDR2 SYGVKD. The CDR3 spans 15 residues. J was trimmed by 1 base and V by 5 bases; bases with no gene match: 3. The CDR3 nucleotides read TGTGCCATCAGTTCCGGGACAGGGGGCACAGATACGCAGTATTTT. It specifies CAISSGTGGTDTQYF.

The chain joins TRBV30 to TRBJ2-6; 7 positions agree with TRBD1. Germline lookup yields CDR1 GTSNPN and CDR2 SVGIG (reference sequence). After removal of 2 bases from V and 3 bases from J, the junction contained 4 bases not matched to a gene. The CDR3 loop spans 15 amino acids. CDR3 nucleotides: TGTGCCTGGAGTAGACAGGGTGATGGGGCCAACGTCCTGACTTTC. It translates to CAWSRQGDGANVLTF.

This clone occurred once. The chain uses TRBV5-4 and TRBJ2-3; TRBD1 is a possible D gene (5 bases). The CDR3 length is 16 residues. CDR1 is SGHNT and CDR2 is YYREEE in the germline V gene (reference sequence). V dropped 1 base and J dropped 2 bases, with 14 bases sitting between them. DNA for the CDR3: TGTGCCAGCAGCTTGCAGGCAGGGTCTATCACAGATACGCAGTATTTT. Translating gives CASSLQAGSITDTQYF.

The rearrangement links TRBV11-2 to TRBJ1-1; no reliable D call. The CDR3 is 13 residues long. CDR1 is SGHAT, CDR2 FQNNGV, per germline. V dropped 5 bases and J dropped 3 bases, with 10 bases sitting between them. The CDR3 nucleotides are TGTGCCAGCAGCCCTAGAGTGGACACTGAAGCTTTCTTT. This gives the protein CASSPRVDTEAFF.

The chain has TRBV9 and TRBJ2-3, with 16 bases fitting TRBD2. The J segment lost 4 bases and the V segment lost 7 bases, leaving 6 bases of the junction unmatched. CDR1 SGDLS and CDR2 YYNGEE come from the germline V gene. The CDR3 covers 16 residues. The CDR3 nucleotides are TGTGCCAGCGGACCGGGGACTAGCGGGGGGGCAGATACGCAGTATTTT. Translation gives CASGPGTSGGADTQYF.

V gene TRBV7-9 combines with J gene TRBJ1-2; D not resolved. Deletions cut 11 bases from V and 4 bases from J, with 14 bases between. Germline-derived CDR1 and CDR2 are SEHNR and FQNEAQ (reference sequence). The CDR3 extends over 12 amino acids. CDR3 DNA sequence: TGTGCCGGGCGGGCCAGAGCCTATGGCTACACCTTC. It encodes CAGRARAYGYTF.

The V and J genes are TRBV6-6 and TRBJ2-2; D may be TRBD2 (5 bases). Germline loops: CDR1 MNHNY, CDR2 SVGAGI (reference sequence). V lost 7 bases, J lost 1 base, and 10 bases lay in between. The CDR3 is 14 residues long. The CDR3 DNA sequence: TGTGCCAGCATAGGACTCCAGAACACCGGGGAGCTGTTTTTT. It translates to CASIGLQNTGELFF.

The chain links TRBV27 to TRBJ1-2; no firm D call. The CDR3 has 14 residues. Trimming stripped 2 bases from V and 7 bases from J, with 14 bases between. CDR1 is MNHEY and CDR2 is SMNVEV in the germline V gene (reference sequence). This chain's CDR3 is CASSLGGSLGGYTF. Written as DNA, the CDR3 is TGTGCCAGCAGTTTAGGAGGGAGTCTAGGTGGCTACACCTTC.

The chain has TRBV10-3 and TRBJ2-5, with 11 bases aligning to TRBD1. Trimming removed 6 bases from V and 4 bases from J; junction bases left unmatched: 4. This CDR3 has 14 residues. The germline V gene encodes CDR1 ENHRY and CDR2 SYGVKD. CDR3 loop: CAIRDGQGAETQYF. The CDR3 bases are TGTGCCATCAGGGACGGACAGGGGGCAGAGACCCAGTACTTC.

The genes are TRBV12-3 or TRBV12-4 and TRBJ1-5; D uncertain. CDR3 length equals 13 residues. The V end was cut by 8 bases, the J end by 2 bases, with 10 bases between. The CDR3 DNA sequence: TGTGCCAGCCAGCGGGAGGGCAATCAGCCCCAGCATTTT. Residues: CASQREGNQPQHF.

V usage is TRBV10-2 and J usage is TRBJ2-1; D is perhaps TRBD2 (7 bases). The germline CDR1 and CDR2 sequences are WSHSY and SAAADI. V lost 0 bases, J lost 6 bases, and 12 bases lay in between. The CDR3 sequence is 15 residues long. For the CDR3, the DNA is TGCGCCAGCAGTGAGTCCCGGGGGGCCTCCAATGAGCAGTTCTTC. Amino acids: CASSESRGASNEQFF.

The J gene is TRBJ1-3, the V gene TRBV14; 11 bases are shared with TRBD1. CDR1 is SGHDN and CDR2 is FVKESK in the germline V gene. The CDR3 is 17 amino acids. V lost 8 bases, J lost 0 bases, and 9 bases stayed unmatched. The CDR3 region is CASSSGQGGNSGNTIYF. The CDR3 DNA reads TGTGCCAGCTCTTCGGGACAGGGGGGAAACTCTGGAAACACCATATATTTT.

The chain carries TRBV7-3 and TRBJ2-3; D possibly uses TRBD1 or TRBD2 (5 bases each). The CDR3 runs 13 residues. V was trimmed by 5 bases and J by 10 bases, leaving 16 bases between them. The germline gives CDR1 SGHTA, CDR2 FQGTGA. DNA of the CDR3: TGTGCCAGCAGCGCCGGGACGGCCGGTGCGCAGTATTTT. This codes for CASSAGTAGAQYF.

The CDR3 is CASSPTGALGGYTF. The CDR3 DNA reads TGCGCCAGCAGTCCAACAGGGGCTCTCGGGGGCTACACCTTC. The V gene is TRBV5-1, the J gene TRBJ1-2, with 7 bases that match TRBD1. This CDR3 is built from 14 residues. Trimming cost V 5 bases and J 8 bases; bases outside gene matches: 12. CDR1 and CDR2 from the germline V gene are SGHRS and YFSETQ.

This chain links TRBV30 with TRBJ1-6; D remains ambiguous. Germline loops: CDR1 GTSNPN, CDR2 SVGIG (reference sequence). V gave up 1 base and J gave up 4 bases, with 11 bases separating them. The CDR3 runs to 15 residues. Written as DNA, the CDR3 is TGTGCCTGGAGTGCCCTGACGGCTTATAATTCACCCCTCCACTTT. Translating it yields CAWSALTAYNSPLHF. Filled out from reference TRBV30 and TRBJ1-6, the complete variable domain reads SQTIHQWPATLVQPVGSPLSLECTVEGTSNPNLYWYRQAAGRGLQLLFYSVGIGQISSEVPQNLSASRPQDRQFILSSKKLLLSDSGFYLCAWSALTAYNSPLHFGNGTRLTVT.

J is TRBJ1-1 and V is TRBV5-1; D is undetermined. The CDR3 extends over 14 amino acids. Germline-derived CDR1 and CDR2 are SGHRS and YFSETQ. V gave up 0 bases and J gave up 5 bases, with 11 bases separating them. The CDR3: CASSLAGEWTEAFF. CDR3 in DNA: TGCGCCAGCAGCTTGGCCGGGGAGTGGACTGAAGCTTTCTTT.

This rearrangement joins TRBV7-2 to TRBJ1-5; D unclear. This CDR3 has 12 amino acids. The V end lost 6 bases, the J end lost 6 bases, and 9 bases lay between the germline ends. The germline V gene has CDR1 SGHTA and CDR2 FQGNSA. CDR3 amino acids: CASSPFGQPQHF. The CDR3 DNA sequence: TGTGCCAGCAGTCCCTTCGGTCAGCCCCAGCATTTT.